Below, 24 T cell receptor beta chains from the same sample are listed, as sequenced in a study of beta chain features in type 1 diabetes. Findings of the study overall: People with Type 1 diabetes carried modestly yet significantly shorter TCRB CDR3s in all four CD4+ subsets.

Antigen specificity for these receptors is unknown. Reverse transcription of all isolated RNA meant that expressed TCRB transcripts were sequenced. The method was immunoSEQ multiplex PCR; TCRdb's version includes in-frame clones alone and lacks a portion of them. Seen here are more than 250,000 clones, around 21% observed once, and the top ten hold 0.028%. Sequenced material: naive CD4+ T cells from blood. These receptors all come from a woman aged 35 to 49 with type 1 diabetes.

The sample holds a few counts of this clone. The chain has TRBV6-5 and TRBJ1-1; 7 nucleotides match TRBD1. Germline assignment: CDR1 MNHEY and CDR2 SVGAGI. This CDR3 has 14 residues. Trimming removed 2 bases from V and 5 bases from J; junction bases left unmatched: 5. CDR3 DNA sequence: TGTGCCAGCAGTTACGACAGGGATGGGACTGAAGCTTTCTTT. As protein: CASSYDRDGTEAFF.

The rearrangement uses TRBV23-1 and TRBJ2-3; 8 nucleotides match TRBD2. TRBV23-1 qualifies as an ORF whose function is uncertain. Unmatched junction bases numbered 11, after V lost 0 bases and J lost 0 bases. CDR3 length: 19 amino acids. CDR3 sequence: CASSQSKLHGTRSTDTQYF. CDR3 bases: TGCGCCAGCAGTCAATCTAAACTCCACGGGACTAGGAGCACAGATACGCAGTATTTT.

The chain couples TRBV9 to TRBJ1-2; TRBD1 might be the D (5 bases). Trimming stripped 6 bases from V and 8 bases from J, with 14 bases between. Germline V gives CDR1 SGDLS, CDR2 YYNGEE. CDR3 length equals 12 residues. CDR3 loop: CASMGTSRGYTF. The CDR3 DNA is TGTGCCAGCATGGGGACTTCTAGGGGCTACACCTTC.

This chain joins TRBV28 and TRBJ2-7, with 7 nucleotides matching TRBD1. This CDR3 comprises 13 residues. Germline values: CDR1 MDHEN, CDR2 SYDVKM. The J segment lost 5 bases and the V segment lost 3 bases, leaving 4 bases of the junction unmatched. The CDR3 nucleotides are TGTGCCAGCAGTTTTAACAGGGGCCACGAGCAGTACTTC. This gives the protein CASSFNRGHEQYF.

V usage is TRBV9 and J usage is TRBJ1-1; the D is unclear. The CDR3 consists of 15 residues. CDR1 is SGDLS and CDR2 is YYNGEE in the germline V gene. With 4 bases removed from V and 3 bases from J, the gap between germline ends came to 16 bases. The CDR3 coding sequence is TGTGCCAGCAGCCCGGGGAGCCTAGTAGACACTGAAGCTTTCTTT. Its protein product is CASSPGSLVDTEAFF.

This sequence joins TRBV5-1 and TRBJ2-5, with D maybe TRBD2 (6 bases). There are 16 residues in the CDR3. V shed 4 bases and J shed 4 bases, with 20 bases lying between them. The germline CDR1 and CDR2 sequences are SGHRS and YFSETQ. The DNA for the CDR3 is TGCGCCAGCAGCCTCCAGGCGGGAATACGAGGAGAGACCCAGTACTTC. This translates into CASSLQAGIRGETQYF. Filled out from reference TRBV5-1 and TRBJ2-5, the complete variable domain reads KAGVTQTPRYLIKTRGQQVTLSCSPISGHRSVSWYQQTPGQGLQFLFEYFSETQRNKGNFPGRFSGRQFSNSRSEMNVSTLELGDSALYLCASSLQAGIRGETQYFGPGTRLLVL.

This clone has only a few counts. The rearrangement uses TRBV5-1 and TRBJ2-7; 9 bases are a match to TRBD2. V lost 1 base, J lost 5 bases, and 10 bases stayed unmatched. Per germline, CDR1 SGHRS and CDR2 YFSETQ. CDR3 length: 16 residues. The CDR3 here is CASSLSVLAGINEQYF. CDR3 bases: TGCGCCAGCAGCTTGTCCGTCCTAGCGGGGATCAACGAGCAGTACTTC.

J is TRBJ2-7 and V is TRBV9; 12 positions agree with TRBD2. Germline V gene sequence: CDR1 SGDLS, CDR2 YYNGEE. This CDR3 has 15 residues. V lost 3 bases and J lost 1; bases outside the gene matches: 2. CDR3 sequence reads: CASSALAGGSYEQYF. The CDR3 bases are TGTGCCAGCAGCGCCCTAGCGGGGGGGTCCTACGAGCAGTACTTC.

The rearrangement links TRBV30 to TRBJ2-3; TRBD2 matches at 10 bases. Trimming cost V 5 bases and J 1 base; bases outside gene matches: 3. Germline V gene sequence: CDR1 GTSNPN, CDR2 SVGIG (reference sequence). The CDR3 is 14 amino acids. Written as DNA, the CDR3 is TGTGCCTGGTCCGGGACTAGCGGCACAGATACGCAGTATTTT. Translated, it gives CAWSGTSGTDTQYF.

In its sample, this clone was seen a few times. CDR3 region: CATSSSMTGDEQFF. Written as DNA, the CDR3 is TGTGCCACCAGCAGCTCAATGACAGGGGATGAGCAGTTCTTC. The V gene is TRBV15, the J gene TRBJ2-1, with 8 bases identical to TRBD1. This CDR3 contains 14 residues. CDR1 is LNHNV and CDR2 is YYDKDF in the germline V gene (reference sequence). The V and J ends lost 3 bases and 8 bases, in that order; junction bases with no gene match: 6.

The CDR3 spells CASSFSWTGDQPQHF. The DNA of the CDR3 is TGTGCCAGCAGTTTCAGTTGGACAGGGGATCAGCCCCAGCATTTT. V and J are TRBV27 and TRBJ1-5; TRBD1 agrees at 9 bases. The length of the CDR3 is 15 residues. Germline assignment: CDR1 MNHEY and CDR2 SMNVEV (reference sequence). The J segment lost 5 bases and the V segment lost 3 bases, leaving 5 bases of the junction unmatched.

The chain employs TRBV5-1 and TRBJ2-1, with D possibly matching TRBD1 (6 bases). V lost 4 bases, J lost 10 bases, and 21 bases lay in between. The CDR3 is 15 amino acids. From germline, CDR1 is SGHRS and CDR2 YFSETQ. The CDR3 sequence: CASSVNTGTNVEQFF. The CDR3 DNA is TGCGCCAGCAGCGTGAATACCGGGACAAACGTCGAGCAGTTCTTC.

This sequence joins TRBV6-6 and TRBJ2-5, with D perhaps TRBD2 (5 bases). V shed 2 bases and J shed 7 bases, with 11 bases lying between them. From germline, CDR1 is MNHNY and CDR2 SVGAGI (reference sequence). The CDR3 extends over 13 amino acids. As DNA, the CDR3 is TGTGCCAGCAGTTACCCCCCGGAGGTGACCCAGTACTTC. As protein: CASSYPPEVTQYF.

The chain couples TRBV5-1 to TRBJ2-1; 11 bases are shared with TRBD2. CDR1 is SGHRS and CDR2 is YFSETQ in the germline V gene. This CDR3 is built from 14 residues. The V and J ends lost 2 bases and 9 bases, in that order; junction bases with no gene match: 4. DNA of the CDR3: TGCGCCAGCAGCTTTAGCGGGGGGGCGAGTGAGCAGTTCTTC. Protein product: CASSFSGGASEQFF.

This clone has a handful of counts. The rearrangement links TRBV25-1 to TRBJ2-5, with 10 bases identical to TRBD2. The CDR3 extends over 13 amino acids. Germline-derived CDR1 and CDR2 are MGHDK and SYGVNS. The CDR3 loop reads CACGLAGEETQYF. The CDR3 coding sequence is TGTGCGTGCGGCCTAGCGGGGGAAGAGACCCAGTACTTC.

The V and J genes are TRBV9 and TRBJ2-7, with a possible D match to TRBD1 (5 bases). CDR1 and CDR2 (germline): SGDLS, YYNGEE. Trimming removed 1 base at V and 3 bases at J, with 17 bases between. This CDR3 comprises 16 residues. The CDR3 spells CASSVSDSQLLYEQYF. In nucleotides, the CDR3 is TGTGCCAGCAGCGTAAGCGACAGTCAGCTCCTCTACGAGCAGTACTTC. Combining the CDR3 with reference TRBV9 and TRBJ2-7 gives the whole variable domain DSGVTQTPKHLITATGQRVTLRCSPRSGDLSVYWYQQSLDQGLQFLIQYYNGEERAKGNILERFSAQQFPDLHSELNLSSLELGDSALYFCASSVSDSQLLYEQYFGPGTRLTVT.

This clone appeared a few times. The chain uses TRBV9 and TRBJ1-1, with TRBD1 as a possible D gene (5 bases). V was shortened by 3 bases and J by 8 bases, with 8 bases between the two germline ends. There are 11 residues in the CDR3. Germline loops: CDR1 SGDLS, CDR2 YYNGEE. CDR3 sequence (DNA): TGTGCCAGCAGCGCCGGACAAGAAGCTTTCTTT. Translated, it gives CASSAGQEAFF.

The chain combines TRBV29-1 with TRBJ1-1; perhaps TRBD1 as D (6 bases). With 6 bases removed from V and 0 bases from J, the gap between germline ends came to 17 bases. Germline V CDR1 and CDR2: SQVTM, ANQGSEA. The CDR3 totals 15 residues. Written as DNA, the CDR3 is TGCAGCGTCTGGGGGCCGCTACTCCTGAACACTGAAGCTTTCTTT. It translates to CSVWGPLLLNTEAFF.

This clone turned up a few times. The rearrangement joins TRBV7-2 to TRBJ2-3; the match to TRBD1 covers 9 bases. This CDR3 is built from 15 residues. After removal of 4 bases from V and 5 bases from J, the junction contained 7 bases not matched to a gene. Germline V gene lookup returns CDR1 SGHTA and CDR2 FQGNSA. For the CDR3, the DNA is TGTGCCAGCAGCTGGGCACAGGGGGCAAGAGATACGCAGTATTTT. This encodes CASSWAQGARDTQYF.

The chain combines TRBV4-3 with TRBJ2-7; 8 nucleotides align to TRBD1. After removal of 0 bases from V and 5 bases from J, the junction contained 3 bases not matched to a gene. The CDR3 contains 14 residues. Germline V CDR1 and CDR2: LGHNA, YSLEER. CDR3 bases: TGCGCCAGCAGCCAAGAAGGGACAGGCGACGAGCAGTACTTC. This sequence encodes CASSQEGTGDEQYF.

The chain recombines TRBV18 with TRBJ2-7, with D unclear. Trimming left V 2 bases short and J 5 bases short, with 4 bases between. The CDR3 sequence is 11 residues long. CDR1 and CDR2 (germline): KGHSH, LQKENI. The CDR3 coding sequence is TGTGCCAGCTCACCAAGCGACGAGCAGTACTTC. Amino acid sequence: CASSPSDEQYF.

This clone was counted a few times. The chain links TRBV4-3 to TRBJ1-2, with D tentatively TRBD1 (6 bases). V lost 6 bases to trimming and J lost 0 bases, with 11 bases between them. This CDR3 has 14 residues. CDR1 LGHNA and CDR2 YSLEER come from the germline V gene. CDR3 region: CASRDEGANYGYTF. Written as DNA, the CDR3 is TGCGCCAGCAGAGACGAGGGGGCTAACTATGGCTACACCTTC.

V gene TRBV29-1 combines with J gene TRBJ1-1; 7 nucleotides agree with TRBD1. The CDR3 consists of 13 residues. CDR1 and CDR2 (germline): SQVTM, ANQGSEA. V shed 5 bases, J shed 0 bases, and the junction held 3 bases outside the gene matches. The CDR3 region has the DNA TGCAGCGTTCTCAGGGGGGTGAACACTGAAGCTTTCTTT. Translating gives CSVLRGVNTEAFF.

This clone was recorded a few times. V and J are TRBV28 and TRBJ2-1; D is possibly TRBD2 (6 bases). CDR1 and CDR2 (germline): MDHEN, SYDVKM. This CDR3 is built from 16 residues. Trimming shortened V by 6 bases and J by 3 bases, and 18 bases separated the two germline ends. DNA of the CDR3: TGTGCCAGCAGACAAGAGAGCGGGCACTACTACAATGAGCAGTTCTTC. This encodes CASRQESGHYYNEQFF.